This T cell receptor (beta chain) was sequenced in a study of beta chain features in type 1 diabetes. Sorting that relied on CD45RO/CCR7/CD25/CD127/CD95/CD27 yielded CD4+ naive, central memory, regulatory and stem cell-like memory cells. This clone has only a few counts. Antigen specificity is unknown. V lost 2 bases and J lost 5; bases outside the gene matches: 9. CDR3 length equals 16 residues. The V gene's germline CDR1 is MNHNY and CDR2 SVGAGI (reference sequence). The investigators reverse transcribed all of the isolated RNA, so they sequenced expressed TCRB transcripts. Naive, central memory and regulatory T cell samples yielded approximately 3.3 million reads on average. Here immunoSEQ multiplex PCR was the method, and the copy in TCRdb shows in-frame clones only, minus some. The profile shows roughly 150,000 clones, 9% to 10% of them singletons. Study-level points and caveats: Type 1 diabetes patients had TCRB CDR3s that were shorter (moderately but significantly so) in all four CD4+ subsets. Naive, central memory and regulatory TCRB repertoires appeared more similar among patients than healthy donors.

The receptor was derived from a woman aged 30 to 39 with type 1 diabetes. The V call is TRBV6-6, the J call TRBJ2-7; 10 bases are a match to TRBD2. The sequenced sample consisted of central memory CD4+ T cells from blood. The CDR3 region is CASSYGTAGGSHEQYF. The CDR3 DNA sequence: TGTGCCAGCAGTTACGGAACAGCGGGAGGGTCCCACGAGCAGTACTTC.